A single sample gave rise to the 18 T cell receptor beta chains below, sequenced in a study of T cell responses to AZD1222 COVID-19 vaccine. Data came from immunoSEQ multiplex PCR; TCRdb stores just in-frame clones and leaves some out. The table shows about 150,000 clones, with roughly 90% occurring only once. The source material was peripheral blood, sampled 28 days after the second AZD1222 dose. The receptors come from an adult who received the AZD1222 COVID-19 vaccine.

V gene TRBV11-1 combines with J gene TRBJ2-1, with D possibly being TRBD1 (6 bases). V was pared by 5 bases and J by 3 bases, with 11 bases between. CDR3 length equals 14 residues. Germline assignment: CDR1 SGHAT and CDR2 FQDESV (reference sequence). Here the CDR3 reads CASSKQGVYNEQFF. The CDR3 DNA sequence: TGTGCCAGCAGCAAACAGGGAGTCTACAATGAGCAGTTCTTC.

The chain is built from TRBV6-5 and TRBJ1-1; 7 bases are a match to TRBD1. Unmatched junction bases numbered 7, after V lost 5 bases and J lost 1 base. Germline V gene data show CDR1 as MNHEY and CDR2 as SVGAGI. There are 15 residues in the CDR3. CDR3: CASSQRTGWNTEAFF. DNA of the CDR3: TGTGCCAGCAGTCAACGGACAGGCTGGAACACTGAAGCTTTCTTT.

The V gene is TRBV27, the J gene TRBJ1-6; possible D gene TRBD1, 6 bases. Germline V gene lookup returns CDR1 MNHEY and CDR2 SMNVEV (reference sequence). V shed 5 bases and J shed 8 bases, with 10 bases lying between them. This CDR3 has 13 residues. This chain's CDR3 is CASSATGYSPLHF. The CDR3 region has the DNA TGTGCCAGCAGTGCAACAGGGTATTCACCCCTCCACTTT.

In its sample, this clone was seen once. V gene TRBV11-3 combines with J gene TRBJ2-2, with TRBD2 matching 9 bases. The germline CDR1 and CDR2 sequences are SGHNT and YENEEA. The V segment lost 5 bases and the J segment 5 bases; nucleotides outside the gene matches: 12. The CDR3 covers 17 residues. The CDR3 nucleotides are TGTGCCAGCAGCGCGCACGCCGGGACTAGCAGAACCGGGGAGCTGTTTTTT. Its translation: CASSAHAGTSRTGELFF.

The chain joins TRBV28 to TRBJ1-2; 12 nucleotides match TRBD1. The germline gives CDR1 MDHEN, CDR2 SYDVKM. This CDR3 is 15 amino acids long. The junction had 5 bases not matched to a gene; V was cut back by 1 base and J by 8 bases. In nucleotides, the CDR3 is TGTGCCAGCAGTTTATCCGGGACAGGGGGCCAAGGCTACACCTTC. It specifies CASSLSGTGGQGYTF.

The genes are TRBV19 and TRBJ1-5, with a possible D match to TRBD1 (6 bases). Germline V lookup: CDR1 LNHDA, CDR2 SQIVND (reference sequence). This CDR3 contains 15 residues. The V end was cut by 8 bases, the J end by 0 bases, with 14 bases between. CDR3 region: CASDRTDYSNQPQHF. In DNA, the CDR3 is TGTGCCAGTGATAGGACAGATTATAGCAATCAGCCCCAGCATTTT.

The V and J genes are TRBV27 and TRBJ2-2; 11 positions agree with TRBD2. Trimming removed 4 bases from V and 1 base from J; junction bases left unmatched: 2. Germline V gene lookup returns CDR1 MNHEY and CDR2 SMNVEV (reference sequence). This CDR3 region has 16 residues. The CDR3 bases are TGTGCCAGCAGTTGGGGGACTAGCGGGAACACCGGGGAGCTGTTTTTT. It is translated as CASSWGTSGNTGELFF.

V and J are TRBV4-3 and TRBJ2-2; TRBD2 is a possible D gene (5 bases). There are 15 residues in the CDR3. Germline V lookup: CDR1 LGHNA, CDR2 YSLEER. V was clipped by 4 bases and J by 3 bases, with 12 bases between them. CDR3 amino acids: CASSPGIDYTGELFF. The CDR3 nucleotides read TGCGCCAGCAGCCCCGGGATAGATTACACCGGGGAGCTGTTTTTT.

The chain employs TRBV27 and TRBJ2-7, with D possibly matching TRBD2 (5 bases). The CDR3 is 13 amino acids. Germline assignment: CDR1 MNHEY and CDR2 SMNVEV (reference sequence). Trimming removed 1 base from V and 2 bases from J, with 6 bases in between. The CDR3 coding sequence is TGTGCCAGCAGTTTATTTAGCGCCTACGAGCAGTACTTC. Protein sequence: CASSLFSAYEQYF.

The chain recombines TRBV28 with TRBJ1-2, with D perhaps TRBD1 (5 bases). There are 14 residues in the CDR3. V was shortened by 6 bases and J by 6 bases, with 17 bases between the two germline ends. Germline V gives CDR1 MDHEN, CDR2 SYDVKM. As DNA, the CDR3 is TGTGCCAGCAGGCCCGCCGGGACGGACAATGGCTACACCTTC. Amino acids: CASRPAGTDNGYTF.

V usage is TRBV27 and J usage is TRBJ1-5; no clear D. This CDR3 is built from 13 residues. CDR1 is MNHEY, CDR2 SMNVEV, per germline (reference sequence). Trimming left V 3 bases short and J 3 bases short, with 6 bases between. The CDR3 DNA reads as TGTGCCAGCAGTTTTTCACTCAATCAGCCCCAGCATTTT. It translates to CASSFSLNQPQHF.

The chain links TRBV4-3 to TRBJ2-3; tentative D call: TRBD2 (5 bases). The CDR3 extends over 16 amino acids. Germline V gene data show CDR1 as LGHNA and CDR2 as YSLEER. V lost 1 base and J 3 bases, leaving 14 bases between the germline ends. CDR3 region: CASSQAAARGTDTQYF. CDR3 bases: TGCGCCAGCAGCCAAGCAGCAGCGAGAGGGACAGATACGCAGTATTTT.

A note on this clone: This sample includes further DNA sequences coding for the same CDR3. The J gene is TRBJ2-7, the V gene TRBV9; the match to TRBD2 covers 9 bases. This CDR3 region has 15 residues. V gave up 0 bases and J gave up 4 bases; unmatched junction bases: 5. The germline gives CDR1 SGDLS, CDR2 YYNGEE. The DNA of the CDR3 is TGTGCCAGCAGCGTAGGGAGTAGCGGGAGTTACGAGCAGTACTTC. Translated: CASSVGSSGSYEQYF.

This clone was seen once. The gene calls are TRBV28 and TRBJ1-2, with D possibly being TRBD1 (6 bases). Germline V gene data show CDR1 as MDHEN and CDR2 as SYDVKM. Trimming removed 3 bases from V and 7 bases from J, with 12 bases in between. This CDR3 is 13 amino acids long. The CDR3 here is CASSLSGDGGYTF. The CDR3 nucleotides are TGTGCCAGCAGTTTGTCAGGGGATGGTGGCTACACCTTC.

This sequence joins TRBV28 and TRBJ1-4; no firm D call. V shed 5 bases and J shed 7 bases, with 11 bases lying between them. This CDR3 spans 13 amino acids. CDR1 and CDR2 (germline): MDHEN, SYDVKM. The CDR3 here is CASSATAPEKLFF. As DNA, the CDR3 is TGTGCCAGCAGTGCTACGGCCCCTGAAAAACTGTTTTTT.

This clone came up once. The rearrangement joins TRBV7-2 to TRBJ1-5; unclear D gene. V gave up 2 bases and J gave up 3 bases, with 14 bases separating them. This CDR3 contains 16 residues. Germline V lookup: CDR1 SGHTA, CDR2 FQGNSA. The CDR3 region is CASSLFGRIVNQPQHF. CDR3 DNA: TGTGCCAGCAGCTTATTTGGGAGGATCGTCAATCAGCCCCAGCATTTT.

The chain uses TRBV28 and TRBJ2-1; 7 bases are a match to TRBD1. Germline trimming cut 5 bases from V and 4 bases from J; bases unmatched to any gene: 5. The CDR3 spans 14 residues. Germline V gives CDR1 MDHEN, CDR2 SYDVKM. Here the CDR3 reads CASSLGQPYNEQFF. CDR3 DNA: TGTGCCAGCAGTCTGGGACAGCCTTACAATGAGCAGTTCTTC. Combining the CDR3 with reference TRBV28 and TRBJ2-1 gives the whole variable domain DVKVTQSSRYLVKRTGEKVFLECVQDMDHENMFWYRQDPGLGLRLIYFSYDVKMKEKGDIPEGYSVSREKKERFSLILESASTNQTSMYLCASSLGQPYNEQFFGPGTRLTVL.

This chain's CDR3 is CASSPRGRGKLYEQYF. The CDR3 nucleotides are TGTGCCAGCAGCCCCAGAGGACGGGGGAAACTCTACGAGCAGTACTTC. The chain joins TRBV28 to TRBJ2-7; TRBD2 is a possible D gene (6 bases). Germline CDR1 reads MDHEN; CDR2 reads SYDVKM. Trimming left V 6 bases short and J 3 bases short, with 21 bases between. This CDR3 spans 16 amino acids.